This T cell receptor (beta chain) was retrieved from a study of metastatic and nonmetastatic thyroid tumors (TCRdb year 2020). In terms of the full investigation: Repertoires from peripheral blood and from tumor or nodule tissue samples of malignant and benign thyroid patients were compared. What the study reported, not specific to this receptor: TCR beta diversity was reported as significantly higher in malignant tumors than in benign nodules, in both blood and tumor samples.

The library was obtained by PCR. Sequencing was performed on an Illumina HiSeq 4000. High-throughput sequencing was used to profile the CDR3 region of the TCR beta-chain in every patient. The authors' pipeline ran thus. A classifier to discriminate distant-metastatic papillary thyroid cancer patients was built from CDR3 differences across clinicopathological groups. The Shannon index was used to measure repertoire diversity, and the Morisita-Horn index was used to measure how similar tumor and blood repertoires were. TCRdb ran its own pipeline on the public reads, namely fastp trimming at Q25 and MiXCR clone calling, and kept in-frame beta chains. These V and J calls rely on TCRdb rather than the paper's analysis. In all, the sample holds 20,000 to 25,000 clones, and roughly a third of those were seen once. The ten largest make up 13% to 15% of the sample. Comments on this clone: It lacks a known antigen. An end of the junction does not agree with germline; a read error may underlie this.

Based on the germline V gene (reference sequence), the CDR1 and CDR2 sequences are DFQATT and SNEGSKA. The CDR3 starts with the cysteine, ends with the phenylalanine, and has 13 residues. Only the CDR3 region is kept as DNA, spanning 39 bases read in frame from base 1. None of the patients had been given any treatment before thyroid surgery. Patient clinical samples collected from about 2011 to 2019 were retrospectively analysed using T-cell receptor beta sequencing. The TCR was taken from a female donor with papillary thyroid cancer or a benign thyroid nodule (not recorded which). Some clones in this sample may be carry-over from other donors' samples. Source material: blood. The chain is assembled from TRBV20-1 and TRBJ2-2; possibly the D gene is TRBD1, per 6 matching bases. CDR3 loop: CSARDRVTRELFF. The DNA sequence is TGCAGTGCTAGGGACAGAGTCACCCGGGAGCTGTTTTTT.